The present TCR beta chain was sequenced within a study of control samples from healthy donors and cancer patients. The ends lost 3 bases at V and 6 bases at J; junction bases unmatched: 8. This CDR3 region has 15 residues. Germline V lookup: CDR1 KGHSH, CDR2 LQKENI. Method: immunoSEQ multiplex PCR; TCRdb's copy keeps in-frame clones and lacks some. The sample holds about 190,000 clones, 90% to 95% seen once. The chain links TRBV18 to TRBJ1-5; 7 positions agree with TRBD1. The receptor comes from a man younger than 35 in good health. The sample was blood. CDR3 in amino acids: CASSPSGGGSQPQHF. In nucleotides, the CDR3 is TGTGCCAGCTCACCTTCAGGGGGTGGAAGTCAGCCCCAGCATTTT.